The present TCR beta chain was sequenced within a study of follicular helper T cells after annual influenza vaccination. The sample's time point: 2014-2015 season, 7 days after vaccination. Comments on this clone: Its cognate antigen is unknown.

Some clones are missing from TCRdb's copy, which holds only in-frame ones; the method was immunoSEQ multiplex PCR. Seen here are around 15,000 clones, about four fifths observed once, and the top ten hold roughly 1.3%. CDR1 is SNHLY and CDR2 is FYNNEI in the germline V gene. There are 14 residues in the CDR3. Trimming took off 6 bases at V and 10 bases at J, with 18 bases between the two ends. Study observations and caveats: Day 7 ICOS+CD38+ clones were most often found later in ICOS-CD38- cTfh cells.

The sequencing used CXCR5+ CD38- circulating T follicular helper cells from blood, collected 7 days after influenza vaccination. Subset described: circulating Tfh, non-naive CD4+CXCR5+PD-1+ (ICOS+CD38+ or ICOS-CD38-). The sequence derives from an adult who received the influenza vaccine. The rearrangement links TRBV2 to TRBJ1-4; D possibly corresponds to TRBD1 (6 bases). CDR3 coding DNA: TGTGCCAGCAGGGGGCAGGGGTTATTCGGAAAACTGTTTTTT. As protein: CASRGQGLFGKLFF.